These T cell receptor beta chains were read from a single sample in a study of CDR3 diversity in severe acne. TCRdb redid the calling of the PCR reads with MiXCR, one entry per CDR3 protein. The data show more than 85,000 distinct CDR3 sequences, about 53% seen once. Sequenced material: blood. The source of these receptors is a male donor with severe acne vulgaris. The CDR3 runs from the conserved cysteine through the conserved F or W. D genes are given only for firm matches. Rows may omit the clone size; those that give it use once, few, many or a size class.

NA	TRBD2	TRBV29-1	TRBJ2-2	TGCAGCGTTGAAGATCACCATGGGGAGCGGGACGGGGAGCTGTTTTTT	CSVEDHHGERDGELFF
many	TRBD2	TRBV10-1	TRBJ2-3	TGCGCCAGCAGTCACAAGACCAAGCGGGGGGGGAGCACAGATACGCAGTATTTT	CASSHKTKRGGSTDTQYF
many	TRBD2	TRBV20-1	TRBJ2-5	TGCAGTGGTCCAGCGGGGGGGCTGGAGACCCAGTACTTC	CSGPAGGLETQYF
NA	NA	TRBV20-1	TRBJ2-5	TGCAGTGCTGATGACCCGGACGAGACCCAGTACTTC	CSADDPDETQYF
NA	TRBD2	TRBV28	TRBJ2-5	TGTGCCAGCAGTTTTGGGGCGGGGGGGAAGCCCCAGTACTTC	CASSFGAGGKPQYF
NA	TRBD1	TRBV2	TRBJ2-7	TGTGCCAGCACCGGGACAGGGGCTTCCGACGAGCAGTACTTC	CASTGTGASDEQYF
many	NA	TRBV4-1	TRBJ2-1	TGCGCCAGCAGCCAAGTCCTGGATCATGAGCAGTTCTTC	CASSQVLDHEQFF
NA	NA	TRBV10-3	TRBJ1-2	TGTGCCATCAGTGAGTCTGCGGACGCCTCGATTAACTATGGCTACACCTTC	CAISESADASINYGYTF
many	TRBD2	TRBV12-5	TRBJ2-6	TGTGCTAGTGGTTTCTGGCGGGAGAACGGGGCCAACGTCCTGACTTTC	CASGFWRENGANVLTF
NA	TRBD1	TRBV29-1	TRBJ1-2	TGCAGCGCCGTCCCGGGACAGGGGACCCCGGGCTACACCTTC	CSAVPGQGTPGYTF
NA	TRBD1	TRBV15	TRBJ1-5	TGTGCCACCAGCGGGGACGCCACGGGACAGGGACAGCCCCAGCATTTT	CATSGDATGQGQPQHF
many	TRBD2	TRBV6-1	TRBJ2-1	TGTGCCAGCACCCCACTAGCGGGAGAACCGAATGAGCAGTTCTTC	CASTPLAGEPNEQFF
NA	TRBD2	TRBV20-1	TRBJ2-1	TGCAGTGCGGGATTAGCGGGAGAGTTCAATGAGCAGTTCTTC	CSAGLAGEFNEQFF
NA	TRBD2	TRBV15	TRBJ2-7	TGTGCCACCAGCAGAAGGACGGGAGGAGCGGACGAGCAGTACTTC	CATSRRTGGADEQYF
few	TRBD1	TRBV29-1	TRBJ1-2	TGCAGCGCTCTGGACAGGGGTGGTGGCTACACCTTC	CSALDRGGGYTF
NA	NA	TRBV5-6	TRBJ1-2	TGTGCCAGCAGCTTGGAAATAGCGGGGAGACCTCTCCCTGGAGGCTACACCTTC	CASSLEIAGRPLPGGYTF
many	TRBD2	TRBV3-1	TRBJ2-1	TGTGCCAGCAGCCCTAGCGGGACCGCTTCCTACAATGAGCAGTTCTTC	CASSPSGTASYNEQFF
many	NA	TRBV11-2	TRBJ1-3	TGTGCCAGCAGCTTAGGGGGAATCCTCGGAAACACCATATATTTT	CASSLGGILGNTIYF
NA	NA	TRBV7-2	TRBJ2-1	TGTGCCAGCAGCTTATTATATGACTCCTACAATGAGCAGTTCTTC	CASSLLYDSYNEQFF
NA	TRBD2	TRBV15	TRBJ2-3	TGTGCCACCAGCAGAGCGTCCGGGACTAGCGGGAGTATGGGAGATACGCAGTATTTT	CATSRASGTSGSMGDTQYF
NA	NA	TRBV5-6	TRBJ2-5	TGTGCCAGCAGCTTGAACAGAAGAGAGACCCAGTACTTC	CASSLNRRETQYF
NA	NA	TRBV15	TRBJ2-5	TGTGCCACCAAAATCCCATCTTCTTCGATTCAAGAGACCCAGTACTTC	CATKIPSSSIQETQYF
NA	NA	TRBV24-1	TRBJ2-7	TGTGCCACCAGCTCAGGTTACGAGCAGTACTTC	CATSSGYEQYF
many	NA	TRBV12-3/TRBV12-4	TRBJ2-3	TGTGCCAGCAGTCCACTTGCGTTTAGCACAGATACGCAGTATTTT	CASSPLAFSTDTQYF
NA	NA	TRBV5-6	TRBJ1-2	TGTGCCAGCACCGCTTGGGGGATCGGATATGGCTACACCTTC	CASTAWGIGYGYTF
NA	NA	TRBV6-5	TRBJ1-5	TGTGCCAGCGCCCCTGGGGCCGCAAATCAGCCCCAGCATTTT	CASAPGAANQPQHF
NA	NA	TRBV19	TRBJ1-1	TGTGCCAGTAGTCCCTTGGGTACTGAAGCTTTCTTT	CASSPLGTEAFF
NA	TRBD1	TRBV7-8	TRBJ1-2	TGCGCCAGCAGCCAAGATGGGACAGGGGGCGGTGGCTACACCTTC	CASSQDGTGGGGYTF
NA	NA	TRBV6-5	TRBJ2-5	TGTGCCAGCAGTTACTCCAGGGGTGGAAAGACCCAGTACTTC	CASSYSRGGKTQYF
many	NA	TRBV19	TRBJ2-7	TGTGCCAGTAGTACCGGGCGTTGGGGGTACCACGAGCAGTACTTC	CASSTGRWGYHEQYF
NA	NA	TRBV12-1	TRBJ1-5	TGTGCCAGCAGAGCCCGGGGACAGAGCAATCAGCCCCAGCATTTT	CASRARGQSNQPQHF
many	NA	TRBV29-1	TRBJ2-2	TGCAGCGTGTCTGCAGGGGTAGACACCGGGGAGCTGTTTTTT	CSVSAGVDTGELFF
few	NA	TRBV20-1	TRBJ2-6	TGCAGTGCTAGAGATTCCCCAGGGCGTGGGGCCAACGTCCTGACTTTC	CSARDSPGRGANVLTF
many	TRBD1	TRBV5-1	TRBJ2-3	TGCGCCAGCAGCGCCCAAACAGGGGATGGCACAGATACGCAGTATTTT	CASSAQTGDGTDTQYF
NA	NA	TRBV7-6	TRBJ2-7	NA	CASSFYICSHSRGGTYEQYF
NA	NA	TRBV19	TRBJ2-7	TGTGCCAGTAATATCATAAGTGGCCCCTACGAGCAGTACTTC	CASNIISGPYEQYF
NA	NA	TRBV9	TRBJ2-2	TGTGCCAGCAGCGGTCGAGGACTTACCGGGGAGCTGTTTTTT	CASSGRGLTGELFF
NA	NA	TRBV7-9	TRBJ2-7	TGTGCCAGCAGCTTTCCGGGGACGGAAACCTACGAGCAGTACTTC	CASSFPGTETYEQYF
few	NA	TRBV29-1	TRBJ1-2	TGCAGCGTTGAAGTACAGTACTATGGCTACACCTTC	CSVEVQYYGYTF
many	TRBD1	TRBV5-1	TRBJ1-1	TGCGCCAGCAGCTTGGCTTGGACAGGGAGGGGGATGAACACTGAAGCTTTCTTT	CASSLAWTGRGMNTEAFF
few	NA	TRBV12-3/TRBV12-4	TRBJ2-1	TGTGCCGGCAGTTTACGCAATGAGCAGTTCTTC	CAGSLRNEQFF
NA	NA	TRBV12-3/TRBV12-4	TRBJ1-5	TGTGCCAGCAGTTTGGCCCCCCAGCATTTT	CASSLAPQHF
NA	TRBD2	TRBV7-2	TRBJ2-7	TGTGCCAGCAGCTTGAATCTAGCGGGAGCATGGATCGACTACGAGCAGTACTTC	CASSLNLAGAWIDYEQYF
many	NA	TRBV29-1	TRBJ1-2	TGCAGCGTTGAAGCGGCGTATACCGGCTACACCTTC	CSVEAAYTGYTF
NA	NA	TRBV4-2	TRBJ1-1	TGTGCCAGCAGCCGCGGCGATCGGGTGGGGGGCACTGAAGCTTTCTTT	CASSRGDRVGGTEAFF
few	TRBD1	TRBV4-2	TRBJ1-2	TGTGCCAGCAGCCTCCCCGACAGGGAATATGGCTACACCTTC	CASSLPDREYGYTF
NA	TRBD1	TRBV12-3/TRBV12-4	TRBJ2-7	TGTGCCAGCAGTTCACCCCCCTTGACAGGGGTTTCGTACGAGCAGTACTTC	CASSSPPLTGVSYEQYF
NA	TRBD1	TRBV3-1	TRBJ2-7	TGTGCCAGCAGTCGAAACCCAGGGACAGGGAGCGAGCAGTACTTC	CASSRNPGTGSEQYF
NA	TRBD2	TRBV7-8	TRBJ2-2	TGTGCCAGCAGCTTCAGGGTGGGGGGGAAGACCGGGGAGCTGTTTTTT	CASSFRVGGKTGELFF
NA	NA	TRBV24-1	TRBJ2-1	TGTGCCACCAGTGAGGGGACCGGGCCCTACAATGAGCAGTTCTTC	CATSEGTGPYNEQFF
many	NA	TRBV7-2	TRBJ1-1	TGTGCCAGCAACAAACCAGTAAGCATGAACACTGAAGCTTTCTTT	CASNKPVSMNTEAFF
NA	NA	TRBV30	TRBJ1-4	TGTGCCTGGAGTCGACAGATAAATGAGGAACTGTTTTTT	CAWSRQINEELFF
few	NA	TRBV9	TRBJ1-4	TGTGCCAGCAGCGTAGCGGGGGCAACTAATGAAAAACTGTTTTTT	CASSVAGATNEKLFF
once	TRBD2	TRBV20-1	TRBJ2-7	TGCAGTGCTAGAGATCGGGGTAGCGGGAGAGAAGGCTACGAGCAGTACTTC	CSARDRGSGREGYEQYF
many	TRBD1	TRBV15	TRBJ1-1	TGTGCCACCTTGGACAGGGGGGCCCTGAACACTGAAGCTTTCTTT	CATLDRGALNTEAFF
NA	NA	TRBV29-1	TRBJ2-5	TGCAGCGTTGAAATCTCCGGGAACTTGAGGAAGACCCAATACTTC	CSVEISGNLRKTQYF
many	NA	TRBV7-8	TRBJ2-7	TGTGCCAGCAGCTCCGCCCCTCACAACTACGAGCAGTACTTC	CASSSAPHNYEQYF